This T cell receptor beta chain was sequenced in a study of shared clonotypes between healthy human individuals. CDR1 is MGHRA, CDR2 YSYEKL, per germline. The CDR3 is 15 residues long. V dropped 5 bases and J dropped 8; count of bases not matched to a gene: 6. Libraries were prepared by immunoSEQ multiplex PCR; TCRdb keeps only in-frame clonotypes and omits some of them. The data contain some 650,000 clones, roughly 97% of them singletons. This receptor was identified in a woman in her thirties in good health. This sequence joins TRBV4-1 and TRBJ2-1, with 13 bases fitting TRBD2. Sequencing was done on a sample of naive CD4+ T cells sorted from blood. Subset given: CD45RA+ positively selected. The CDR3 DNA follows: TGCGCCAGCAGCAAACTAGCGGGAGGGCCCTATGAGCAGTTCTTC. It codes for CASSKLAGGPYEQFF.